This TCR beta chain was obtained from a study of blood T cell repertoires in COVID-19. Study-level information: Some COVID-19 samples were acute and others convalescent; all came from the United States, Italy and Spain. Sample material is recorded as cDNA or gDNA derived from T cells, B-cell-depleted T cells, or PBMCs.

In the authors' methods: Quantification of nucleated cells was approximated via reference gene primer amplification. Clones were sequenced by immunoSEQ multiplex PCR, and TCRdb holds only the in-frame ones, with some missing. V and J calls and clone size are as listed in that table; D and trimming were resolved from the DNA. The sample consists of about 240,000 clones, around 85% of them appearing once. Germline V lookup: CDR1 SGHAT, CDR2 FQNNGV. Trimming at V came to 8 bases and at J to 1 base, leaving 9 bases not matched to a gene. The CDR3 totals 15 residues. The TCR sequence derives from a woman aged 80 or older with acute or convalescent COVID-19. Sequences were obtained from peripheral blood. This sequence joins TRBV11-2 and TRBJ1-2; 8 bases map to TRBD1. This chain's CDR3 is CASRGQGAINYGYTF. As DNA, the CDR3 is TGTGCCAGCCGAGGACAGGGAGCTATTAACTATGGCTACACCTTC.